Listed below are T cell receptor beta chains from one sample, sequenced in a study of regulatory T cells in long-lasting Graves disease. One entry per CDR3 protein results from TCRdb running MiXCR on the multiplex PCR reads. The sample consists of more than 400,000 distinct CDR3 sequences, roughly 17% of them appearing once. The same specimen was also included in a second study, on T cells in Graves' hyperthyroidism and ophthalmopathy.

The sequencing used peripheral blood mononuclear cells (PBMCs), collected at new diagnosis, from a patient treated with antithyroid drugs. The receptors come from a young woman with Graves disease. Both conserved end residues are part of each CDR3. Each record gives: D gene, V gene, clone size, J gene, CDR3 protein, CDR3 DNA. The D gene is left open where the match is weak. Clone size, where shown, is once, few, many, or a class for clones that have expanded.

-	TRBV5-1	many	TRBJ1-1	CASSFLGDTVAFF	TGCGCCAGCAGCTTCCTAGGTGATACTGTAGCTTTCTTT
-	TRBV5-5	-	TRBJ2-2	CASSLEFVGELFF	TGTGCCAGCAGCTTGGAATTCGTCGGGGAGCTGTTTTTT
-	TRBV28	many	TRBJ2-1	CASSRRDNYNEQFF	TGTGCCAGCAGCCGACGGGACAACTACAATGAGCAGTTCTTC
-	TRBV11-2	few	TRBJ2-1	CASTIVRGGGYNEQFF	TGTGCCAGCACGATAGTAAGAGGAGGGGGCTACAATGAGCAGTTCTTC
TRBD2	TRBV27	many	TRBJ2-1	CASSLLVGGGGRNEQFF	TGTGCCAGCAGTTTATTAGTTGGGGGGGGCGGGAGGAATGAGCAGTTCTTC
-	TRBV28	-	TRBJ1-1	CASRLGRVGTEAFF	TGTGCCAGCCGCCTGGGGAGGGTGGGCACTGAAGCTTTCTTT
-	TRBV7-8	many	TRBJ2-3	CASSFPRADTQYF	TGTGCCAGCAGCTTTCCAAGAGCGGATACGCAGTATTTT
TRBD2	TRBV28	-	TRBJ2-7	CASSFPDRLAGGDFYEQYF	TGTGCCAGCAGTTTCCCGGATCGACTAGCGGGAGGAGACTTCTACGAGCAGTACTTC
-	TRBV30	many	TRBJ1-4	CAWSVGRSREKLFF	TGTGCCTGGAGTGTGGGGCGGTCTCGTGAAAAACTGTTTTTT
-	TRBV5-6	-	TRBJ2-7	CASSLGQRTFYEQYF	TGTGCCAGCAGCTTGGGACAGAGAACTTTCTACGAGCAGTACTTC
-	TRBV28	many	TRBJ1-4	CASSLVRLANKKLFF	TGTGCCAGCAGTTTGGTCCGACTCGCTAACAAAAAACTGTTTTTT
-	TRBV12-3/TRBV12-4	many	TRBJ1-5	CASGVGQPQHF	TGTGCCAGCGGCGTGGGTCAGCCCCAGCATTTT
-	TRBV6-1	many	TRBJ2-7	CASSRREGGLEQYF	TGTGCCAGCAGTAGGAGGGAAGGGGGTCTCGAGCAGTACTTC
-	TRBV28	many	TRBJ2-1	CASRTAEGGGGYNEQFF	TGTGCCAGCAGAACCGCCGAGGGCGGAGGCGGCTACAATGAGCAGTTCTTC
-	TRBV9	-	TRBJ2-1	CASSLFPNNEQFF	TGTGCCAGCAGCCTTTTTCCCAACAATGAGCAGTTCTTC
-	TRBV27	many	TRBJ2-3	CASSLSDSADTQYF	TGTGCCAGCAGTTTATCCGACTCTGCAGATACGCAGTATTTT
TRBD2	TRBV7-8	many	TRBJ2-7	CASSQASGLTYEQYF	TGTGCCAGCAGCCAAGCTAGCGGGCTGACCTACGAGCAGTACTTC
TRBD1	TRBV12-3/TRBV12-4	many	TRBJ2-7	CASSYDRGYEQYF	TGTGCCAGCAGTTATGACAGGGGGTACGAGCAGTACTTC
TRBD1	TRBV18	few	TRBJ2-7	CASSPPGTGNEQYF	TGTGCCAGCTCACCACCCGGGACAGGGAACGAGCAGTACTTC
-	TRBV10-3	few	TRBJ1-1	CAISESGGTVHRNTEAFF	TGTGCCATCAGTGAGTCTGGAGGGACGGTCCATCGGAACACTGAAGCTTTCTTT
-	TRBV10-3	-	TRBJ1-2	CAIGDIYGYTF	TGTGCCATTGGGGACATCTATGGCTACACCTTC
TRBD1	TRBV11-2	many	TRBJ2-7	CASSWRGLHRGQGFHEQYF	TGTGCCAGCAGCTGGCGTGGCCTTCACCGGGGACAGGGATTCCACGAGCAGTACTTC
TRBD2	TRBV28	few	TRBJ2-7	CASSLAGTIEYEQYF	TGTGCCAGCAGTTTAGCCGGGACTATAGAGTACGAGCAGTACTTC
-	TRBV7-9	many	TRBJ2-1	CASILSRYPRDEQFF	TGTGCCAGCATTCTATCCAGATATCCTAGGGATGAGCAGTTCTTC
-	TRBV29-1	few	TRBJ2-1	CSGRTIPNEQFF	TGCAGCGGACGCACAATTCCTAATGAGCAGTTCTTC
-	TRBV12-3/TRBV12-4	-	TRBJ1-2	CASTPNLIYGYTF	TGTGCCAGTACCCCAAACTTGATCTATGGCTACACCTTC
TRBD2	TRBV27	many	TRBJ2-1	CASGSGGYNEQFF	TGTGCCAGCGGGTCGGGGGGGTACAATGAGCAGTTCTTC
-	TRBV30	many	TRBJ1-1	CAWSGLMNTEAFF	TGTGCCTGGAGTGGTCTAATGAACACTGAAGCTTTCTTT
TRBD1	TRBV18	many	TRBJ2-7	CASSPRQGGTYEQYF	TGTGCCAGCTCACCTCGACAGGGGGGGACCTACGAGCAGTACTTC
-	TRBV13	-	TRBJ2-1	CASSSPAIDGSSYNEQFF	TGTGCCAGCAGCTCCCCCGCAATCGACGGGAGCTCCTACAATGAGCAGTTCTTC
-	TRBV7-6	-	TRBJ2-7	CASSFSPRTGPSYEQYF	TGTGCCAGCAGCTTTAGCCCACGTACAGGGCCTTCCTACGAGCAGTACTTC
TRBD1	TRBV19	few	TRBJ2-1	CASSPGQGTSNEQFF	TGTGCCAGTAGTCCGGGACAGGGGACTTCGAATGAGCAGTTCTTC
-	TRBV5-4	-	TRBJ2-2	CASSLEQSTGELFF	TGTGCCAGCAGCTTGGAGCAGTCCACCGGGGAGCTGTTTTTT
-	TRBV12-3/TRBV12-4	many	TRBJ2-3	CAIRVTDTQYF	TGTGCCATCCGGGTCACAGATACGCAGTATTTT
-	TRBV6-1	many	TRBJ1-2	CASSQRTSRVEYGYTF	TGTGCCAGCAGTCAACGGACATCTCGGGTAGAATATGGCTACACCTTC
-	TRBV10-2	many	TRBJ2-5	CAPPPIGSGEGTQYF	TGCGCCCCCCCGCCTATTGGGTCGGGAGAGGGGACCCAGTACTTC
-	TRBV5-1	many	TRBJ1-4	CASSLGSLGMGGQMTSKLFF	TGCGCCAGCAGCTTGGGGTCCCTTGGGATGGGAGGACAAATGACCTCCAAACTGTTTTTT
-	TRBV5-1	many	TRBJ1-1	CASSLPGLSSTEAFF	TGCGCCAGCAGCCTCCCCGGTCTGTCGAGCACTGAAGCTTTCTTT
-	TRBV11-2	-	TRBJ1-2	CASSLAAETNYGYTF	TGTGCCAGCAGCTTAGCGGCCGAAACTAACTATGGCTACACCTTC
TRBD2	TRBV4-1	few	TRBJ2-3	CASSRGGTSGIKDTQYF	TGCGCCAGCAGCCGAGGGGGGACTAGCGGGATCAAAGATACGCAGTATTTT
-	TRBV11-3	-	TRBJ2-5	CASSLMGGYNEQYF	TGTGCCAGCAGTTTAATGGGTGGGTACAATGAGCAGTACTTC
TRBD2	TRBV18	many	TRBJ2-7	CASSPQGLAHVSTYEQYF	TGTGCCAGCTCACCACAGGGACTAGCCCACGTAAGCACCTACGAGCAGTACTTC